Listed here are 20 T cell receptor beta chains from one sample, sequenced in a study of T cell responses to AZD1222 COVID-19 vaccine. Here immunoSEQ multiplex PCR was the method, and the copy in TCRdb shows in-frame clones only, minus some. Among around 100,000 clones listed, around 81% were seen once. This sample comprised peripheral blood, obtained on day 0 of AZD1222 vaccination. These receptors all come from an adult in good health.

The chain recombines TRBV5-1 with TRBJ2-5, with TRBD2 as a possible D gene (6 bases). The CDR3 spans 15 residues. V was pared by 9 bases and J by 1 base, with 19 bases between. CDR1 SGHRS and CDR2 YFSETQ come from the germline V gene. The CDR3 nucleotides read TGCGCCACCAATCAGAATGGGGGAGGCCAAGAGACCCAGTACTTC. Translation gives CATNQNGGGQETQYF.

The chain carries TRBV7-2 and TRBJ1-3; D is perhaps TRBD1 (5 bases). This CDR3 contains 14 residues. Germline V CDR1 and CDR2: SGHTA, FQGNSA. V was shortened by 5 bases and J by 8 bases, with 16 bases between the two germline ends. The CDR3 coding sequence is TGTGCCAGCAGCCCGGGACCTCGCGGGTACACCATATATTTT. Translated: CASSPGPRGYTIYF.

This chain joins TRBV2 and TRBJ2-4; D might be TRBD2 (7 bases). Trimming shortened V by 3 bases and J by 6 bases, and 15 bases separated the two germline ends. Germline CDR1 and CDR2: SNHLY and FYNNEI. The CDR3 contains 15 residues. CDR3 protein: CASSDLSRGGNIQYF. CDR3 in DNA: TGTGCCAGCAGTGACCTATCGAGGGGGGGAAACATTCAGTACTTC.

J is TRBJ2-1 and V is TRBV2; D may correspond to TRBD1 or TRBD2 (6 bases each). Trimming stripped 4 bases from V and 8 bases from J, with 24 bases between. Looked up from germline, CDR1 is SNHLY and CDR2 is FYNNEI. The CDR3 length is 17 residues. The CDR3 sequence is CASSVGGNRDWMDEQFF. The CDR3 DNA follows: TGTGCCAGCAGTGTAGGGGGGAACAGGGATTGGATGGATGAGCAGTTCTTC.

The chain carries TRBV6-5 and TRBJ2-3; weak D call: TRBD2 (6 bases). The germline gives CDR1 MNHEY, CDR2 SVGAGI. The CDR3 covers 12 residues. V lost 10 bases, J lost 6 bases, and 14 bases lay in between. CDR3 loop: CATTGVLDTQYF. The CDR3 region has the DNA TGTGCCACCACGGGGGTTTTGGATACGCAGTATTTT.

The chain is built from TRBV28 and TRBJ1-1; D is possibly TRBD1 (6 bases). The germline V gene encodes CDR1 MDHEN and CDR2 SYDVKM. This CDR3 has 14 residues. V was trimmed by 8 bases and J by 4 bases, leaving 17 bases between them. CDR3 DNA sequence: TGTGCCAGCTTGAAGTCCCAGGGGACCACTGAAGCTTTCTTT. This encodes CASLKSQGTTEAFF.

The rearrangement joins TRBV5-1 to TRBJ2-5; perhaps TRBD1 as D (5 bases). Germline V gene lookup returns CDR1 SGHRS and CDR2 YFSETQ. The CDR3 runs to 13 residues. The V and J ends lost 0 bases and 2 bases respectively, with 5 bases between them. Here the CDR3 reads CASSLEGQETQYF. In nucleotides, the CDR3 is TGCGCCAGCAGCTTGGAGGGGCAAGAGACCCAGTACTTC.

The chain recombines TRBV6-2 or TRBV6-3 with TRBJ1-5, with a tentative D call TRBD1 (6 bases). V was pared by 5 bases and J by 1 base, with 12 bases between. The CDR3 length is 15 residues. Looked up from germline, CDR1 is MNHEY and CDR2 is SVGEGT. For the CDR3, the DNA is TGTGCCAGCAGTCTCGACGGGACAAGCAATCAGCCCCAGCATTTT. It is translated as CASSLDGTSNQPQHF.

V usage is TRBV7-8 and J usage is TRBJ1-5, with unresolved D. V was pared by 6 bases and J by 4 bases, with 10 bases between. The germline gives CDR1 SGHVS, CDR2 FQNEAQ. The CDR3 has 13 amino acids. The CDR3 loop is CASRVTSNQPQHF. CDR3 DNA: TGTGCCAGCAGGGTGACAAGTAATCAGCCCCAGCATTTT.

The chain joins TRBV2 to TRBJ1-6; D call uncertain. There are 15 residues in the CDR3. Trimming stripped 6 bases from V and 0 bases from J, with 9 bases between. CDR1 and CDR2 (germline): SNHLY, FYNNEI. The CDR3 here is CASSGRDSYNSPLHF. The CDR3 DNA sequence: TGTGCCAGCAGCGGCCGGGACTCCTATAATTCACCCCTCCACTTT.

V gene TRBV4-2 combines with J gene TRBJ2-3; no firm D call. V shed 1 base and J shed 2 bases, with 7 bases lying between them. Germline-derived CDR1 and CDR2 are LGHNA and YNFKEQ. This CDR3 is 14 amino acids long. The CDR3 protein is CASSQGELTDTQYF. CDR3 bases: TGTGCCAGCAGCCAAGGTGAACTCACAGATACGCAGTATTTT.

Note on this clone: Distinct nucleotide sequences in the sample also encode this CDR3. CDR3 loop: CASSLALAGSTDTQYF. The CDR3 DNA is TGCGCCAGCAGCTTGGCCCTAGCGGGTAGCACAGATACGCAGTATTTT. The rearrangement joins TRBV5-1 to TRBJ2-3, with 8 nucleotides matching TRBD2. CDR3 length equals 16 residues. The germline gives CDR1 SGHRS, CDR2 YFSETQ. The V segment lost 0 bases and the J segment 0 bases; nucleotides outside the gene matches: 3.

The CDR3 is CASSYGAGRIDEQYF. DNA for the CDR3: TGTGCCAGCAGTTACGGGGCAGGGCGCATCGACGAGCAGTACTTC. V gene TRBV6-5 combines with J gene TRBJ2-7, with TRBD1 as a possible D gene (5 bases). CDR3 length: 15 residues. CDR1 is MNHEY, CDR2 SVGAGI, per germline. Trimming pared 2 bases from V and 5 bases from J, leaving 16 bases between.

V usage is TRBV4-1 and J usage is TRBJ2-6; possibly TRBD2 for D (5 bases). V dropped 2 bases and J dropped 0 bases, with 14 bases sitting between them. The CDR3 runs 18 residues. Germline values: CDR1 MGHRA, CDR2 YSYEKL. The CDR3, as DNA: TGCGCCAGCAGCCAAAGCCCCACCCGGGGCTCTGGGGCCAACGTCCTGACTTTC. Amino acid sequence: CASSQSPTRGSGANVLTF.

The V call is TRBV4-3, the J call TRBJ1-2; D unresolved. The germline gives CDR1 LGHNA, CDR2 YSLEER. Trimming took 1 base from V and 0 from J, leaving 6 bases between them. The CDR3 is 14 residues long. The CDR3 DNA reads TGCGCCAGCAGCCAAGGTAAGGCTAACTATGGCTACACCTTC. Translation: CASSQGKANYGYTF.

V and J are TRBV29-1 and TRBJ2-5; D assignment may be TRBD1 or TRBD2 (7 bases each). V dropped 4 bases and J dropped 6 bases, with 24 bases sitting between them. Germline values: CDR1 SQVTM, CDR2 ANQGSEA. CDR3 size: 16 residues. Here the CDR3 DNA reads TGCAGCGTTGGGGAGGGCACACAGGGGTTAGGAAAGACCCAGTACTTC. It yields the protein CSVGEGTQGLGKTQYF.

The rearrangement uses TRBV29-1 and TRBJ1-1; D is ambiguous. V lost 4 bases and J 0 bases, leaving 9 bases between the germline ends. There are 13 residues in the CDR3. The germline gives CDR1 SQVTM, CDR2 ANQGSEA. CDR3 protein: CSVGPDMNTEAFF. As DNA, the CDR3 is TGCAGCGTTGGTCCCGATATGAACACTGAAGCTTTCTTT.

This rearrangement joins TRBV6-5 to TRBJ1-1; unclear D gene. The ends were cut back, 0 bases at V and 0 bases at J, with 8 bases in the middle. CDR1 is MNHEY, CDR2 SVGAGI, per germline. This CDR3 region has 15 residues. CDR3 sequence: CASSYSAALNTEAFF. DNA for the CDR3: TGTGCCAGCAGTTACTCCGCAGCCCTGAACACTGAAGCTTTCTTT.

V and J are TRBV30 and TRBJ2-1; maybe TRBD2 (6 bases). Trimming removed 0 bases at V and 5 bases at J, with 17 bases between. Germline-derived CDR1 and CDR2 are GTSNPN and SVGIG (reference sequence). This CDR3 region has 16 residues. The CDR3 is CAWSVGSSGHNNEQFF. The CDR3 coding sequence is TGTGCCTGGAGTGTAGGTTCCAGCGGGCATAACAATGAGCAGTTCTTC.

The genes are TRBV29-1 and TRBJ1-5; D gene unclear. Looked up from germline, CDR1 is SQVTM and CDR2 is ANQGSEA. This CDR3 has 12 amino acids. V was trimmed by 4 bases and J by 5 bases, leaving 9 bases between them. CDR3 region: CSVGEADQPQHF. The CDR3 coding sequence is TGCAGCGTTGGCGAGGCGGATCAGCCCCAGCATTTT.